The entry that follows covers one TCR beta chain sequence. TCRdb keeps only in-frame clones here, not all; method: immunoSEQ multiplex PCR. The table has 1.5 million to 1.9 million clones, approximately 98% seen once. The sample originates from a study of shared clonotypes between healthy human individuals. The CDR3 extends over 12 amino acids. The V and J ends lost 4 bases and 3 bases respectively, with 6 bases between them. CDR1 and CDR2 from the germline V gene are MGHDK and SYGVNS. The receptor comes from a man in his thirties or forties in good health. The chain has TRBV25-1 and TRBJ1-2, with D uncertain. Sequencing was carried out using naive CD4+ T cells sorted from blood. Subset denoted: CD45RA+ positively selected. CDR3 in amino acids: CASSAGHYGYTF. The CDR3 nucleotides are TGTGCCAGCAGTGCCGGACACTATGGCTACACCTTC.